The following is a T cell receptor beta chain sequence with its context. The PCR used 60 Vbeta and 13 Jbeta primers. Generated by immunoSEQ multiplex PCR, the TCRdb table keeps only in-frame clones and is missing some. The repertoire holds some 140,000 clones, with 65% to 85% as singletons. This record comes from a study of cytomegalovirus exposure and HLA in healthy donors. The V segment lost 5 bases and the J segment 3 bases; nucleotides outside the gene matches: 3. The CDR3 has 15 amino acids. CDR1 is LNHDA, CDR2 SQIVND, per germline (reference sequence). This clonotype was obtained from a middle-aged man in good health and CMV-seronegative. Input material: PBMCs. V gene TRBV19 combines with J gene TRBJ2-7, with 14 bases identical to TRBD2. The CDR3 sequence is CASSLGLAGGYEQYF. The CDR3 DNA is TGTGCCAGTAGTTTAGGACTAGCGGGAGGCTACGAGCAGTACTTC. The full variable domain, with the rest looked up from reference TRBV19 and TRBJ2-7, is DGGITQSPKYLFRKEGQNVTLSCEQNLNHDAMYWYRQDPGQGLRLIYYSQIVNDFQKGDIAEGYSVSREKKESFPLTVTSAQKNPTAFYLCASSLGLAGGYEQYFGPGTRLTVT.